These 21 T cell receptor beta chains came from one sample sequenced in a study of shared T cell receptors in the human thymus. The table came from immunoSEQ multiplex PCR; TCRdb's copy has only in-frame clones and leaves some out. Among about 380,000 clones listed, around 93% were seen once. Sequencing used thymocytes. These receptors were taken from a human donor.

A single count supports this clone. The CDR3 nucleotides are TGTGCCAGCAGCCGACAGGGGGCCAAGTGGGAGCAGTACTTC. Residues: CASSRQGAKWEQYF. The chain employs TRBV28 and TRBJ2-7; TRBD1 matches 10 bases. Trimming at V came to 6 bases and at J to 7 bases, leaving 9 bases not matched to a gene. This CDR3 has 14 residues. Germline CDR1 is MDHEN and CDR2 is SYDVKM.

The chain recombines TRBV4-1 with TRBJ1-4, with D possibly TRBD1 on 6 matching bases. The germline CDR1 and CDR2 sequences are MGHRA and YSYEKL. The CDR3 contains 18 residues. Deletions cut 0 bases from V and 10 bases from J, with 24 bases between. The CDR3: CASSQDGTRATPVGKLFF. CDR3 sequence (DNA): TGCGCCAGCAGCCAAGATGGGACAAGGGCAACCCCCGTTGGAAAACTGTTTTTT.

The CDR3 is CASSKALVRRSLCEQFF. The CDR3 DNA is TGTGCCAGCAGCAAAGCTTTAGTTCGGCGGAGTTTGTGTGAGCAGTTCTTC. V usage is TRBV21-1 and J usage is TRBJ2-1; TRBD2, the table's D call, lacks a check against the DNA. TRBV21-1 is noted as a pseudogene. The CDR3 length is 17 residues.

This chain connects TRBV5-6 to TRBJ2-7, with 7 bases fitting TRBD1. V shed 2 bases, J shed 3 bases, and the junction held 14 bases outside the gene matches. This CDR3 is 17 amino acids long. CDR1 and CDR2 (germline): SGHDT, YYEEEE. The CDR3 DNA reads TGTGCCAGCAGCTTTCAAGTCCCGGGACAGCGACACTACGAGCAGTACTTC. Translated, it gives CASSFQVPGQRHYEQYF.

The chain uses TRBV5-8 and TRBJ2-1; unclear D gene. Deletions cut 0 bases from V and 15 bases from J, with 10 bases between. The CDR3 is 11 amino acids. Looked up from germline, CDR1 is SGHTS and CDR2 is YDEGEE. The CDR3, as DNA: TGTGCCAGCAGCTTGGTAGTTAGGACGTTCTTC. Translation gives CASSLVVRTFF.

This sequence joins TRBV5-4 and TRBJ2-7; 11 nucleotides agree with TRBD1. V gave up 4 bases and J gave up 1 base; unmatched junction bases: 4. Germline loops: CDR1 SGHNT, CDR2 YYREEE (reference sequence). The CDR3 length is 15 residues. CDR3 protein: CASSGGTGGSYEQYF. Written as DNA, the CDR3 is TGTGCCAGCAGCGGGGGGACAGGGGGGTCCTACGAGCAGTACTTC. Supplemented by reference TRBV5-4 and TRBJ2-7, the full variable domain reads ETGVTQSPTHLIKTRGQQVTLRCSSQSGHNTVSWYQQALGQGPQFIFQYYREEENGRGNFPPRFSGLQFPNYSSELNVNALELDDSALYLCASSGGTGGSYEQYFGPGTRLTVT.

The chain uses TRBV5-4 and TRBJ1-1; 7 bases fit TRBD1. The J segment lost 0 bases and the V segment lost 0 bases, leaving 5 bases of the junction unmatched. CDR1 SGHNT and CDR2 YYREEE come from the germline V gene (reference sequence). The CDR3 runs to 16 residues. The CDR3 nucleotides are TGTGCCAGCAGCTTGGTCGGACAGGCTATGAACACTGAAGCTTTCTTT. This encodes CASSLVGQAMNTEAFF.

Remarks on this clone: Other DNA sequences in this specimen translate into the identical CDR3. V gene TRBV19 combines with J gene TRBJ1-5; 9 bases are a match to TRBD1. Losses at the gene ends were 9 bases for V and 5 bases for J; bases not matched to a gene: 14. Germline CDR1 LNHDA, CDR2 SQIVND (reference sequence). The CDR3 loop spans 16 amino acids. The CDR3 nucleotides read TGTGCCAGCGAGACAGGGGGTGACAGGCTGGATCAGCCCCAGCATTTT. The encoded protein is CASETGGDRLDQPQHF.

The chain uses TRBV29-1 and TRBJ1-3; unclear D gene. The V gene's germline CDR1 is SQVTM and CDR2 ANQGSEA. The V gene lost 4 bases and the J gene lost 4 bases, with 14 bases spanning the gap. The CDR3 contains 14 residues. The DNA of the CDR3 is TGCAGCGTTGTGTCGGGAGCCCCAGGAAACACCATATATTTT. This encodes CSVVSGAPGNTIYF.

The CDR3, as DNA: TGTGCCAGCAGCTCGGACAGGAACTCTGGAAACACCATATATTTT. Translated: CASSSDRNSGNTIYF. The chain carries TRBV11-2 and TRBJ1-3, with 7 bases fitting TRBD1. CDR3 length: 15 amino acids. J lost 0 bases, V lost 4 bases, and 3 bases had no gene match. CDR1 and CDR2 (germline): SGHAT, FQNNGV.

The chain couples TRBV15 to TRBJ2-7, with 8 positions matching TRBD1. V was pared by 7 bases and J by 3 bases, with 8 bases of the junction left unmatched. The CDR3 covers 14 residues. CDR1 is LNHNV, CDR2 YYDKDF, per germline (reference sequence). CDR3 coding DNA: TGTGCCACCACTTGGCCCGGACAGGGCTACGAGCAGTACTTC. As protein: CATTWPGQGYEQYF. The whole variable domain, filled in from reference TRBV15 and TRBJ2-7, reads DAMVIQNPRYQVTQFGKPVTLSCSQTLNHNVMYWYQQKSSQAPKLLFHYYDKDFNNEADTPDNFQSRRPNTSFCFLDIRSPGLGDTAMYLCATTWPGQGYEQYFGPGTRLTVT.

CDR3 coding DNA: TGCGCCAGCAGTACGCACGGGACAGACCAAACTGGAAACACCATATATTTT. Protein: CASSTHGTDQTGNTIYF. The chain combines TRBV5-1 with TRBJ1-3, with TRBD1 identical over 7 bases. CDR3 length: 17 amino acids. The V and J ends lost 5 bases and 2 bases, in that order; junction bases with no gene match: 13. Looked up from germline, CDR1 is SGHRS and CDR2 is YFSETQ.

This rearrangement joins TRBV28 to TRBJ2-7; TRBD1 aligns across 7 bases. The V gene's germline CDR1 is MDHEN and CDR2 SYDVKM. The CDR3 totals 18 residues. Losses at the gene ends were 4 bases for V and 5 bases for J; bases not matched to a gene: 20. The CDR3 sequence is CASSSQLLQTGWGHEQYF. As DNA, the CDR3 is TGTGCCAGCAGTTCCCAACTTCTCCAGACAGGGTGGGGCCACGAGCAGTACTTC.

The V call is TRBV21-1, the J call TRBJ2-3; TRBD1, the table's D call, was not compared with the DNA. TRBV21-1 has pseudogene status. CDR3 length: 16 amino acids. The DNA for the CDR3 is TGTGCCAGCATTTCCGGGACAGGCTTTAGCACAGATACGCAGTATTTT. As protein: CASISGTGFSTDTQYF.

With respect to this clone: Additional DNA sequences in this sample encode the identical CDR3. The CDR3 coding sequence is TGTGCCAGCAGCTTAGTGCCTGAAGCTTTCTTT. Protein: CASSLVPEAFF. This rearrangement joins TRBV7-9 to TRBJ1-1; no reliable D call. Germline CDR1 and CDR2: SEHNR and FQNEAQ (reference sequence). Trimming removed 1 base at V and 6 bases at J, with 3 bases between. The CDR3 runs to 11 residues.

The V call is TRBV28, the J call TRBJ2-3; 12 bases match TRBD2. This CDR3 spans 18 amino acids. V lost 3 bases, J lost 6 bases, and 13 bases stayed unmatched. Germline-derived CDR1 and CDR2 are MDHEN and SYDVKM. This chain's CDR3 is CASSFNLAGGPWADTQYF. CDR3 nucleotide sequence: TGTGCCAGCAGTTTTAACCTAGCGGGAGGGCCGTGGGCTGATACGCAGTATTTT.

The chain uses TRBV25-1 and TRBJ1-3, with D perhaps matching TRBD1 (5 bases). Germline V gene sequence: CDR1 MGHDK, CDR2 SYGVNS. The V gene lost 5 bases and the J gene lost 0 bases, with 11 bases spanning the gap. CDR3 length equals 15 residues. This chain's CDR3 is CASSRGGVSGNTIYF. Written as DNA, the CDR3 is TGTGCCAGCAGTCGGGGAGGGGTCTCTGGAAACACCATATATTTT.

This sequence joins TRBV28 and TRBJ1-1; D is unresolved. Between the trimmed V and J ends, which lost 6 bases and 1 base, there was a span of 12 bases. There are 14 residues in the CDR3. CDR1 and CDR2 from the germline V gene are MDHEN and SYDVKM. The DNA of the CDR3 is TGTGCCAGCAGAACCCCCGAAGAGAACACTGAAGCTTTCTTT. Protein product: CASRTPEENTEAFF.

V is TRBV6-1 and J is TRBJ2-2; 12 nucleotides line up with TRBD2. V shed 3 bases and J 5 bases; nucleotides not matched to a gene: 16. The CDR3 totals 20 residues. From germline, CDR1 is MNHNS and CDR2 SASEGT. CDR3 loop: CASSEGTSGLAGIRTGELFF. In DNA, the CDR3 is TGTGCCAGCAGTGAGGGGACCTCTGGACTAGCGGGGATCCGAACCGGGGAGCTGTTTTTT.

The chain is built from TRBV28 and TRBJ1-3; D is uncertain. V dropped 3 bases and J dropped 4 bases, with 16 bases sitting between them. CDR3 length: 16 residues. The V gene's germline CDR1 is MDHEN and CDR2 SYDVKM. The CDR3 here is CASSFAGQDLGNTIYF. In DNA, the CDR3 is TGTGCCAGCAGTTTTGCCGGGCAGGACCTCGGAAACACCATATATTTT.

The CDR3 DNA sequence: TGTGCCAGCAGCGCCAGACTAGCTCTTCGCTCCTACAATGAGCAGTTCTTC. Its translation: CASSARLALRSYNEQFF. The chain has TRBV7-8 and TRBJ2-1, with 7 bases lining up with TRBD2. This CDR3 comprises 17 residues. V dropped 5 bases and J dropped 0; count of bases not matched to a gene: 10. Germline assignment: CDR1 SGHVS and CDR2 FQNEAQ.